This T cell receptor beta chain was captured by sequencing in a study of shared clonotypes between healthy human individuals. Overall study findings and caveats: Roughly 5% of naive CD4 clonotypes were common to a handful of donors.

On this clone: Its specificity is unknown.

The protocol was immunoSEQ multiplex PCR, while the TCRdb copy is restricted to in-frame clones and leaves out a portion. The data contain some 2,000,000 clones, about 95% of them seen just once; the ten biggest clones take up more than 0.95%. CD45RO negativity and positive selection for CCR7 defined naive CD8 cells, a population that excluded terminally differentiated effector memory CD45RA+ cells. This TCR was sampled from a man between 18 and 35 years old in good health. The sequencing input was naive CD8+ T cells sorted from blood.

CDR3 region: CASSEYGTSGAYEQYF. The CDR3 DNA reads as TGTGCCAGCAGTGAATACGGAACTAGCGGAGCCTACGAGCAGTACTTC. The chain couples TRBV2 to TRBJ2-7; 8 bases line up with TRBD2. The CDR3 runs 16 residues. Trimming removed 2 bases from V and 2 bases from J; junction bases left unmatched: 8. Germline V gene data show CDR1 as SNHLY and CDR2 as FYNNEI.